A single sample gave rise to the 9 T cell receptor beta chains below, sequenced in a study of blood T cells in healthy people across ages. Sample-barcoded 5' priming and a J-beta primer mix drove a second PCR of about 6 to 12 cycles. TCRdb reprocessed the 5' RACE reads with MiXCR, giving one entry per CDR3 protein. Among about a million distinct CDR3 sequences listed, around 48% were seen once. Source material: blood. The origin of the receptors is a man aged 25 to 40 in good health.

The V call is TRBV6-2 or TRBV6-3, the J call TRBJ2-1, with 8 nucleotides matching TRBD2. V lost 4 bases to trimming and J lost 3 bases; unmatched junction nucleotides: 5. Germline lookup yields CDR1 MNHEY and CDR2 SVGEGT. CDR3 length equals 15 residues. The chain's CDR3 is CASSSGGGLYNEQFF. The CDR3 nucleotides read TGTGCCAGCAGTTCCGGGGGGGGTCTCTACAATGAGCAGTTCTTC.

V is TRBV24-1 and J is TRBJ2-1; D is perhaps TRBD1 (5 bases). Trimming stripped 3 bases from V and 4 bases from J, with 18 bases between. The CDR3 consists of 17 residues. Per the germline V gene, CDR1 is KGHDR and CDR2 is SFDVKD. The CDR3 spells CATSDGPDNDLYNEQFF. In DNA form, the CDR3 reads TGTGCCACCAGTGATGGTCCGGACAACGACTTGTACAATGAGCAGTTCTTC.

This clonotype was recorded a few times. The rearrangement links TRBV29-1 to TRBJ2-1; TRBD1 might be the D (5 bases). CDR1 is SQVTM, CDR2 ANQGSEA, per germline. The CDR3 loop spans 13 amino acids. The V gene lost 1 base and the J gene lost 4 bases, with 8 bases spanning the gap. As DNA, the CDR3 is TGCAGCGTTGAAGTGAGACAGTACAATGAGCAGTTCTTC. Translating it yields CSVEVRQYNEQFF.

This clonotype was seen only once. This chain connects TRBV5-5 to TRBJ2-7; D gene ambiguous. V was pared by 5 bases and J by 6 bases, with 18 bases between. This CDR3 has 14 residues. Per germline, CDR1 SGHKS and CDR2 YYEKEE (reference sequence). The CDR3 coding sequence is TGTGCCAGCAGTTCCGGGCCGCCTCCCTCCGAGCAGTACTTC. Encoded protein: CASSSGPPPSEQYF.

The chain uses TRBV7-9 and TRBJ2-3, with TRBD1 as a possible D gene (5 bases). The CDR3 length is 14 residues. CDR1 is SEHNR and CDR2 is FQNEAQ in the germline V gene (reference sequence). The germline V and J ends were trimmed by 8 bases and 4 bases, with 16 bases remaining between them. The CDR3 DNA reads as TGTGCCAGCGATCAGGGAATCCGTGCAGATACGCAGTATTTT. Translating it yields CASDQGIRADTQYF. Full variable domain (outside the CDR3, taken from reference TRBV7-9 and TRBJ2-3): DTGVSQNPRHKITKRGQNVTFRCDPISEHNRLYWYRQTLGQGPEFLTYFQNEAQLEKSRLLSDRFSAERPKGSFSTLEIQRTEQGDSAMYLCASDQGIRADTQYFGPGTRLTVL.

This chain links TRBV7-2 with TRBJ2-1; 7 bases map to TRBD2. After removal of 4 bases from V and 6 bases from J, the junction contained 6 bases not matched to a gene. This CDR3 is 14 amino acids long. The germline gives CDR1 SGHTA, CDR2 FQGNSA. CDR3 in DNA: TGTGCCAGCAGCTCCGACCGGACTAGCAATGAGCAGTTCTTC. Translating gives CASSSDRTSNEQFF.

The chain couples TRBV20-1 to TRBJ2-5; 8 bases fit TRBD2. Germline assignment: CDR1 DFQATT and CDR2 SNEGSKA (reference sequence). CDR3 length: 14 residues. With 1 base clipped from V and 5 bases from J, the junction kept 6 bases outside the gene matches. This chain's CDR3 is CSARVTGGMETQYF. In nucleotides, the CDR3 is TGCAGTGCTAGAGTAACGGGAGGGATGGAGACCCAGTACTTC.

V is TRBV13 and J is TRBJ1-2; D call uncertain. V was shortened by 0 bases and J by 2 bases, with 10 bases between the two germline ends. CDR3 length: 15 amino acids. Germline V gene data show CDR1 as PRHDT and CDR2 as FYEKMQ (reference sequence). The CDR3 reads CASSLGMEGNYGYTF. The DNA of the CDR3 is TGTGCCAGCAGCTTAGGAATGGAGGGAAACTATGGCTACACCTTC. Combining the CDR3 with reference TRBV13 and TRBJ1-2 gives the whole variable domain AAGVIQSPRHLIKEKRETATLKCYPIPRHDTVYWYQQGPGQDPQFLISFYEKMQSDKGSIPDRFSAQQFSDYHSELNMSSLELGDSALYFCASSLGMEGNYGYTFGSGTRLTVV.

The chain joins TRBV4-1 to TRBJ2-3, with TRBD1 as a possible D gene (6 bases). Germline CDR1 and CDR2: MGHRA and YSYEKL. Trimming took off 0 bases at V and 7 bases at J, with 8 bases between the two ends. The CDR3 runs 13 residues. CDR3 in DNA: TGCGCCAGCAGCCAAGAGGGGGCCAATACGCAGTATTTT. Translating it yields CASSQEGANTQYF.